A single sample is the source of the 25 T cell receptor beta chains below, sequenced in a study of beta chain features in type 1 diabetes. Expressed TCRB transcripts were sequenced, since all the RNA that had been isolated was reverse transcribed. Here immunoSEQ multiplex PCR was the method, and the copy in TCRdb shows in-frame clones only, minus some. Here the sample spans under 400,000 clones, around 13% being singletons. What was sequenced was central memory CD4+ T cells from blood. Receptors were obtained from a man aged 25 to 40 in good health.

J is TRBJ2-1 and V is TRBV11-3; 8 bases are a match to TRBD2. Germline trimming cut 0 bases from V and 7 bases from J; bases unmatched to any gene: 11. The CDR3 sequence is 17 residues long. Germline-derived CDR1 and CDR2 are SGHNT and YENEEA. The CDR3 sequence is CASSLEGTSESQNEQFF. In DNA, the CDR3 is TGTGCCAGCAGCTTAGAGGGGACTAGTGAGAGTCAGAATGAGCAGTTCTTC.

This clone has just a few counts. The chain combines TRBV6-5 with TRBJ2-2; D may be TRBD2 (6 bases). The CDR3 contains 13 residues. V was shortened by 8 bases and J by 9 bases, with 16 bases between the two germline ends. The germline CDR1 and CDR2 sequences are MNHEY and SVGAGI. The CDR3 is CASSGWGVRELFF. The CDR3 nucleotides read TGTGCCAGCTCCGGGTGGGGGGTCCGGGAGCTGTTTTTT.

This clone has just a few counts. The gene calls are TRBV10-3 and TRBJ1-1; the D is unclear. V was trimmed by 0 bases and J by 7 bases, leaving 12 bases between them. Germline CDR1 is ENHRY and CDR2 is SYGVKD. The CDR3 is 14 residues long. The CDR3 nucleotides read TGTGCCATCAGTGAGTCTGGGCAAAAGGGTGAAGCTTTCTTT. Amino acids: CAISESGQKGEAFF.

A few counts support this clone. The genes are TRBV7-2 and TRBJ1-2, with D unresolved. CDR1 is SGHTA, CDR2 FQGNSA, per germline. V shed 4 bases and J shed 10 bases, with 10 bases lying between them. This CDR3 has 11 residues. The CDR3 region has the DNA TGTGCCAGCAGCTCGACGAGGTTCTACACCTTC. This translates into CASSSTRFYTF.

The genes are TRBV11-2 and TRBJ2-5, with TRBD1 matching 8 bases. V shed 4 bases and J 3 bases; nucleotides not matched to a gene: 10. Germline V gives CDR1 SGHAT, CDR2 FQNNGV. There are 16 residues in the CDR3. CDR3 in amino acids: CASSSDPDRVEETQYF. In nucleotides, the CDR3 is TGTGCCAGCAGCTCTGACCCGGACAGGGTAGAAGAGACCCAGTACTTC.

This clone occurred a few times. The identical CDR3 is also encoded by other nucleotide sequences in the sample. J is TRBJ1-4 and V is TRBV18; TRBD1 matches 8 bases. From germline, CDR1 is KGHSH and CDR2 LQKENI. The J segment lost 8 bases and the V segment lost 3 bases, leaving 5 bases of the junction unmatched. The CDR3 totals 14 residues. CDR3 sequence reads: CASSPGQGREKLFF. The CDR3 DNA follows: TGTGCCAGCTCACCTGGACAGGGAAGGGAAAAACTGTTTTTT. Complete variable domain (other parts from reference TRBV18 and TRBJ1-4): NAGVMQNPRHLVRRRGQEARLRCSPMKGHSHVYWYRQLPEEGLKFMVYLQKENIIDESGMPKERFSAEFPKEGPSILRIQQVVRGDSAAYFCASSPGQGREKLFFGSGTQLSVL.

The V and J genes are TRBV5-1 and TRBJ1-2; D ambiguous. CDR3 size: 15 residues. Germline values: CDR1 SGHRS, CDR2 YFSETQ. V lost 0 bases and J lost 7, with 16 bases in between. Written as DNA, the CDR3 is TGCGCCAGCAGCTTGGCGTCACGGGGTCAATTTGGCTACACCTTC. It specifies CASSLASRGQFGYTF.

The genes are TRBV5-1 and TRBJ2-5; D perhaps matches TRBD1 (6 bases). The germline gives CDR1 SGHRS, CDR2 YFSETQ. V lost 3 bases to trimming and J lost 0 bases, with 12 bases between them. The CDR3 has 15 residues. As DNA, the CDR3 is TGCGCCAGCAGCTCCGACGGACAGTACCAAGAGACCCAGTACTTC. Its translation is CASSSDGQYQETQYF.

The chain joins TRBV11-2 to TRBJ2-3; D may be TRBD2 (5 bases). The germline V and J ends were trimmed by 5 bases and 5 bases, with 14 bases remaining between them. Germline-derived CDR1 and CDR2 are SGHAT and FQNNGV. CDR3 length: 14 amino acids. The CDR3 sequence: CASSVGSRGDTQYF. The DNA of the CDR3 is TGTGCCAGCAGCGTAGGGTCCCGGGGAGATACGCAGTATTTT.

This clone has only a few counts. CDR3 sequence reads: CASSEQGNLGELFF. For the CDR3, the DNA is TGTGCCAGCAGTGAACAGGGTAATCTCGGGGAGCTGTTTTTT. This chain joins TRBV2 and TRBJ2-2; a weak D match, TRBD1 (5 bases). Trimming took off 2 bases at V and 7 bases at J, with 11 bases between the two ends. CDR1 and CDR2 from the germline V gene are SNHLY and FYNNEI. The CDR3 has 14 amino acids.

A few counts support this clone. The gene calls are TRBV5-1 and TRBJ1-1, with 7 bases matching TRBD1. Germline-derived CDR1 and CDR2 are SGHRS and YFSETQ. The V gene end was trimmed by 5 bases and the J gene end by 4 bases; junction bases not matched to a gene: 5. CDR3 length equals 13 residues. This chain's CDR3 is CASRTGPGTEAFF. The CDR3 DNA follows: TGCGCCAGCAGGACAGGGCCAGGCACTGAAGCTTTCTTT. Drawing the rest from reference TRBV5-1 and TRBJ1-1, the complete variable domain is KAGVTQTPRYLIKTRGQQVTLSCSPISGHRSVSWYQQTPGQGLQFLFEYFSETQRNKGNFPGRFSGRQFSNSRSEMNVSTLELGDSALYLCASRTGPGTEAFFGQGTRLTVV.

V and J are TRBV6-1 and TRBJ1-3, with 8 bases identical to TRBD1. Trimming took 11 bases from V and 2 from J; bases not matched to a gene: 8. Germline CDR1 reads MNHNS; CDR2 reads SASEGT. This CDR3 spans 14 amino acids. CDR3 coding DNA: TGTGCCTCAAACCAGGGGGCTACTGGAAACACCATATATTTT. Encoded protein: CASNQGATGNTIYF.

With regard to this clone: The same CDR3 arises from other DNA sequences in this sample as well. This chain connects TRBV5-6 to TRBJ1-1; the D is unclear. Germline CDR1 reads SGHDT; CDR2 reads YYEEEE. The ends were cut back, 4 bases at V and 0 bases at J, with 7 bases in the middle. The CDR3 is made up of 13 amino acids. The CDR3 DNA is TGTGCCAGCAGCCAAACAGTGAACACTGAAGCTTTCTTT. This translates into CASSQTVNTEAFF.

The CDR3 is CASSGTGWRTGELFF. In DNA, the CDR3 is TGTGCCAGCAGCGGGACAGGGTGGAGGACCGGGGAGCTGTTTTTT. J is TRBJ2-2 and V is TRBV14, with 9 bases identical to TRBD1. Germline CDR1 reads SGHDN; CDR2 reads FVKESK. The CDR3 spans 15 residues. After removal of 5 bases from V and 5 bases from J, the junction contained 6 bases not matched to a gene.

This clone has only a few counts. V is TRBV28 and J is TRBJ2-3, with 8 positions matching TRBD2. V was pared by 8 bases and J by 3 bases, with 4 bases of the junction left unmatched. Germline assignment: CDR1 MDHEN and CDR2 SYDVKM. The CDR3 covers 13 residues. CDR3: CASGLAGTDTQYF. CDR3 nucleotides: TGTGCCAGCGGCCTAGCGGGTACAGATACGCAGTATTTT.

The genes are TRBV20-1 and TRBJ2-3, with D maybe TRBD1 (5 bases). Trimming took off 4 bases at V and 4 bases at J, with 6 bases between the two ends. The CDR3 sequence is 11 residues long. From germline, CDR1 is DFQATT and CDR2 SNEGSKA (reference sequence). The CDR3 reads CSAIGADTQYF. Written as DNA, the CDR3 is TGCAGTGCTATAGGGGCAGATACGCAGTATTTT.

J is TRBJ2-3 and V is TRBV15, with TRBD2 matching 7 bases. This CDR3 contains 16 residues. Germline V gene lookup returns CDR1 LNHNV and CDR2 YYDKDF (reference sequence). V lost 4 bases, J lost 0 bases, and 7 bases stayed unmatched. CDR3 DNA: TGTGCCACCAGCATAGGAGCGGGGACTAGCACAGATACGCAGTATTTT. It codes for CATSIGAGTSTDTQYF. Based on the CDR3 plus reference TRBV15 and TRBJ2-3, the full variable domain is DAMVIQNPRYQVTQFGKPVTLSCSQTLNHNVMYWYQQKSSQAPKLLFHYYDKDFNNEADTPDNFQSRRPNTSFCFLDIRSPGLGDTAMYLCATSIGAGTSTDTQYFGPGTRLTVL.

As DNA, the CDR3 is TGCGCCAGCAGCACGGGGGGCCAAGAGACCCAGTACTTC. This codes for CASSTGGQETQYF. The rearrangement uses TRBV5-1 and TRBJ2-5; the match to TRBD2 covers 7 bases. With 4 bases clipped from V and 1 base from J, the junction kept 1 base outside the gene matches. CDR3 length: 13 residues. Germline V CDR1 and CDR2: SGHRS, YFSETQ.

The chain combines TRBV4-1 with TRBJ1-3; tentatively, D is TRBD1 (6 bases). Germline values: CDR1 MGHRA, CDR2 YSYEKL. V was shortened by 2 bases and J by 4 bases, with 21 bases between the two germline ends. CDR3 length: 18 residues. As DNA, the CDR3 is TGCGCCAGCAGCCAACTAATGGGGGGCATGAAGTTCGGAAACACCATATATTTT. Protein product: CASSQLMGGMKFGNTIYF.

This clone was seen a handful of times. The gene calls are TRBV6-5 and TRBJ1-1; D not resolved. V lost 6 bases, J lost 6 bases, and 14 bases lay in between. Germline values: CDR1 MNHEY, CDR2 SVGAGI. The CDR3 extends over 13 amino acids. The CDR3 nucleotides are TGTGCCAGCAGAACAAGGGAGGGTGCTGAAGCTTTCTTT. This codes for CASRTREGAEAFF.

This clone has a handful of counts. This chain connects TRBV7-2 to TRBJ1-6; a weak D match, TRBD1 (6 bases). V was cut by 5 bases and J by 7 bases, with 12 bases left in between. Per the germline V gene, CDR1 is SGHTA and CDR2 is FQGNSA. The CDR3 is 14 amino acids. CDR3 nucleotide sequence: TGTGCCAGCAGCCTTGGGGGGCCGAATTCACCCCTCCACTTT. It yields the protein CASSLGGPNSPLHF.

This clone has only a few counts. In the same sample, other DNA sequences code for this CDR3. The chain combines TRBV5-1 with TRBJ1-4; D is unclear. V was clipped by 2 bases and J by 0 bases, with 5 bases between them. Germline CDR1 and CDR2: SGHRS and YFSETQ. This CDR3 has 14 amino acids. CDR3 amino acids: CASSLGATNEKLFF. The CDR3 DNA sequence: TGCGCCAGCAGCTTAGGTGCAACTAATGAAAAACTGTTTTTT.

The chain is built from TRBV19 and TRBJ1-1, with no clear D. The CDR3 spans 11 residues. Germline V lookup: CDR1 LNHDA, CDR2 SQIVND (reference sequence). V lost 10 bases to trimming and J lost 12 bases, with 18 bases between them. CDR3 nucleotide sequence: TGTGCCAACACATCCCCGAACAAGACTTTCTTT. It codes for CANTSPNKTFF.

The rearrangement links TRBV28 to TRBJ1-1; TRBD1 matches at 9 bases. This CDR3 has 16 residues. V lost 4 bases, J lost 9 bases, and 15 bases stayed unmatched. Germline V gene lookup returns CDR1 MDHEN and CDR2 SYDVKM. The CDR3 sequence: CASSSTPGQGGFKAFF. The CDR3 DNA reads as TGTGCCAGCAGTTCCACTCCGGGACAGGGAGGCTTTAAAGCTTTCTTT.

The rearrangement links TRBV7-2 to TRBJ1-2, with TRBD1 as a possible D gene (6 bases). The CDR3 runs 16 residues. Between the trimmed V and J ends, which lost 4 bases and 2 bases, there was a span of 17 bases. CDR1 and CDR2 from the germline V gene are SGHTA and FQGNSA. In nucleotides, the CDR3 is TGTGCCAGCAGCTCCCAGGGGAGACGGCACAACTATGGCTACACCTTC. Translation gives CASSSQGRRHNYGYTF. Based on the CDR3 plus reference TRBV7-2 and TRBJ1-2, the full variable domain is GAGVSQSPSNKVTEKGKDVELRCDPISGHTALYWYRQSLGQGLEFLIYFQGNSAPDKSGLPSDRFSAERTGGSVSTLTIQRTQQEDSAVYLCASSSQGRRHNYGYTFGSGTRLTVV.